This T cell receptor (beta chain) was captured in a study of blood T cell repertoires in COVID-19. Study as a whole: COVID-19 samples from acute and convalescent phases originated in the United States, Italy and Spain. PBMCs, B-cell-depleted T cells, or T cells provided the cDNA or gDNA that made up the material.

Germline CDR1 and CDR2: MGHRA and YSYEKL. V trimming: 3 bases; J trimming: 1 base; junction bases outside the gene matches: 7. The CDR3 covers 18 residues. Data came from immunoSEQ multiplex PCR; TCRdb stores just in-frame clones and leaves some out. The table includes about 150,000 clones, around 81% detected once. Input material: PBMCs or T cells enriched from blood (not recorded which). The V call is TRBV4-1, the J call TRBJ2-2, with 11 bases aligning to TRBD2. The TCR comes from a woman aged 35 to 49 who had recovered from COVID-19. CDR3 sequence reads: CASSHGLAGILNTGELFF. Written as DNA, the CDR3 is TGCGCCAGCAGCCACGGACTAGCGGGCATTTTGAACACCGGGGAGCTGTTTTTT.